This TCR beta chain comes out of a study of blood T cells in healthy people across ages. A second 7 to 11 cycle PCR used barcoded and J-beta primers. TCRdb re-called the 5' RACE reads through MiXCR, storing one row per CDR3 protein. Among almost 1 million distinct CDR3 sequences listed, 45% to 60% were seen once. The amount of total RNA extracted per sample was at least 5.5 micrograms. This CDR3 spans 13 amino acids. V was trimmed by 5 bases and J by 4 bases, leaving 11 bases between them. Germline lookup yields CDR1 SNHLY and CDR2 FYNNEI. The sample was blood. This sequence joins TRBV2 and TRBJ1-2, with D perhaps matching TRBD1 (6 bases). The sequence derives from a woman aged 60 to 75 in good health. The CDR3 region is CASSRGGGYGYTF. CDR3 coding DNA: TGTGCCAGCAGTCGAGGGGGGGGCTATGGCTACACCTTC.